Reported below is one T cell receptor beta chain. Its antigen is currently unknown. A multiplex PCR was run with 60 Vbeta primers and 13 Jbeta primers. Sequenced by immunoSEQ multiplex PCR; TCRdb stores in-frame clones only, minus some. This sample carries 200,000 to 250,000 clones, around 84% of them seen once, and the ten largest clones take 0.2% to 0.25%. The sample belongs to a study of cytomegalovirus exposure and HLA in healthy donors. As for the study in general: Around 85 million unique TCRs from HLA-typed donors were held in an early data release.

CDR3 size: 14 residues. Germline values: CDR1 SEHNR, CDR2 FQNEAQ (reference sequence). The J segment lost 3 bases and the V segment lost 5 bases, leaving 5 bases of the junction unmatched. Overall study findings and caveats: As a later analysis revealed, the rate of TCR association differed by HLA locus, with DRB1 most and HLA-C fewest. Approximately 160 TCR beta chains were listed as cytomegalovirus-associated. Later work showed greater clonal expansion in HLA-associated TCR beta chains than in equally common others.

The V gene is TRBV7-9, the J gene TRBJ1-2; 8 nucleotides agree with TRBD1. The sequencing sample was made of PBMCs. This TCR was sampled from a girl aged 2 to 9 in good health and CMV-seronegative. CDR3 loop: CASSQQGGDYGYTF. The CDR3 nucleotides are TGTGCCAGCAGCCAACAGGGGGGGGACTATGGCTACACCTTC.